Listed below are T cell receptor beta chains from one sample, sequenced in a study of metastatic and nonmetastatic thyroid tumors. TCRdb re-processed the PCR reads through MiXCR. The table includes roughly 50,000 clones, around 20% detected once. Sample: blood. The origin of the receptors is a male donor with papillary thyroid cancer or a benign thyroid nodule (not recorded which). Some clones in this sample may be carry-over from other donors' samples. Each CDR3 is given with its conserved first and last residue. Fields, in order: clone size, J gene, V gene, CDR3 protein. Rows may omit the clone size; those that give it use once, few, many or a size class.

abundance: few
j_gene: TRBJ2-1
v_gene: TRBV6-1
CDR3aa: CASSEETGSYNEQFF

abundance: many
j_gene: TRBJ1-2
v_gene: TRBV30
CDR3aa: CAWTGQSRWGYTF

abundance: -
j_gene: TRBJ2-5
v_gene: TRBV5-1
CDR3aa: CASSLESGRETQYF

abundance: -
j_gene: TRBJ1-6
v_gene: TRBV20-1
CDR3aa: CSAIPGGSSYNSPLHF

abundance: many
j_gene: TRBJ1-6
v_gene: TRBV27
CDR3aa: CASSLGQDGSPLHF

abundance: many
j_gene: TRBJ1-2
v_gene: TRBV5-1
CDR3aa: CASSLADSYYGYTF

abundance: few
j_gene: TRBJ2-1
v_gene: TRBV12-3/TRBV12-4
CDR3aa: CASSPLVGGTDEQFF

abundance: many
j_gene: TRBJ1-5
v_gene: TRBV20-1
CDR3aa: CSAPQGAYSNQPQHF

abundance: many
j_gene: TRBJ2-3
v_gene: TRBV20-1
CDR3aa: CSARLAGGPDTQYF

abundance: once
j_gene: TRBJ1-1
v_gene: TRBV7-3
CDR3aa: CASSLMPNTEAFF

abundance: -
j_gene: TRBJ2-3
v_gene: TRBV3-1
CDR3aa: CASSQVRDTDTQYF

abundance: -
j_gene: TRBJ2-3
v_gene: TRBV6-1
CDR3aa: CAINLGAETYTQYF

abundance: many
j_gene: TRBJ2-5
v_gene: TRBV27
CDR3aa: CASSLVSGATQYF

abundance: -
j_gene: TRBJ1-2
v_gene: TRBV7-9
CDR3aa: CASSFPGANYGYTF

abundance: -
j_gene: TRBJ2-1
v_gene: TRBV20-1
CDR3aa: CSERRSHGGGAEQFF

abundance: many
j_gene: TRBJ2-7
v_gene: TRBV27
CDR3aa: CASSSDLEGRFEQYF

abundance: many
j_gene: TRBJ1-1
v_gene: TRBV20-1
CDR3aa: CSAPYFNAEAFF

abundance: few
j_gene: TRBJ2-5
v_gene: TRBV19
CDR3aa: CASSLQGVETQYF

abundance: -
j_gene: TRBJ2-3
v_gene: TRBV20-1
CDR3aa: CSARTSGTDTQYF

abundance: -
j_gene: TRBJ2-7
v_gene: TRBV6-1
CDR3aa: CASSPVSGSGYEQYF

abundance: -
j_gene: TRBJ2-7
v_gene: TRBV4-1
CDR3aa: CASSLTLEGSPPF

abundance: many
j_gene: TRBJ1-2
v_gene: TRBV28
CDR3aa: CASSGGDYGYTF

abundance: -
j_gene: TRBJ1-6
v_gene: TRBV30
CDR3aa: CAWSPVGGTYNSPLHF

abundance: many
j_gene: TRBJ2-7
v_gene: TRBV5-8
CDR3aa: CASSFPGQTYEQYF

abundance: many
j_gene: TRBJ1-6
v_gene: TRBV6-1
CDR3aa: CASGPSRGSSYNSPLHF

abundance: once
j_gene: TRBJ2-7
v_gene: TRBV20-1
CDR3aa: CSARSRWGKPGQGAYEQYF

abundance: many
j_gene: TRBJ2-2
v_gene: TRBV7-2
CDR3aa: CASSLAGGQLGTGELFF

abundance: once
j_gene: TRBJ1-1
v_gene: TRBV7-2
CDR3aa: CASRLRGVKNTEAFF

abundance: few
j_gene: TRBJ2-7
v_gene: TRBV28
CDR3aa: CASSPAGRDEQYF

abundance: many
j_gene: TRBJ2-1
v_gene: TRBV29-1
CDR3aa: CSVDGATDEQFF

abundance: -
j_gene: TRBJ2-7
v_gene: TRBV11-2
CDR3aa: CASIVTGDVSSYELYF

abundance: many
j_gene: TRBJ2-7
v_gene: TRBV4-2
CDR3aa: CASSPLGLAGGYEQYF

abundance: many
j_gene: TRBJ2-7
v_gene: TRBV28
CDR3aa: CASSLSQGATYEQYF

abundance: -
j_gene: TRBJ2-3
v_gene: TRBV7-2
CDR3aa: CASSLAGTSVTDTQYF

abundance: many
j_gene: TRBJ1-6
v_gene: TRBV28
CDR3aa: CASSPRTDSPLHF

abundance: many
j_gene: TRBJ2-1
v_gene: TRBV28
CDR3aa: CASTISGGYNEQFF

abundance: -
j_gene: TRBJ2-7
v_gene: TRBV20-1
CDR3aa: CSARDNSYEQYF

abundance: -
j_gene: TRBJ2-7
v_gene: TRBV7-9
CDR3aa: CASSAGTAYEQYF

abundance: many
j_gene: TRBJ1-1
v_gene: TRBV6-1
CDR3aa: CASSLTGIEAFF

abundance: many
j_gene: TRBJ1-4
v_gene: TRBV25-1
CDR3aa: CASTRGLNEKLFF

abundance: many
j_gene: TRBJ2-1
v_gene: TRBV7-9
CDR3aa: CASSLVRPTGYNEQFF

abundance: many
j_gene: TRBJ1-5
v_gene: TRBV20-1
CDR3aa: CSARVNGRGNQPQHF